These 7 T cell receptor beta chains were sequenced from one sample in a study of identical twins. TCRdb recomputed calls from the 5' RACE reads with MiXCR, one row per CDR3 protein. Of roughly 490,000 distinct CDR3 sequences listed, 14% are singletons. Another study also made use of these data, one on yellow fever vaccine responses in identical twins.

The sequencing sample was made of CD4+ T cells sorted from blood. These receptors were taken from a young woman in good health.

The chain links TRBV5-1 to TRBJ2-1; D might be TRBD1 (6 bases). V gave up 1 base and J gave up 0 bases, with 8 bases separating them. CDR3 length equals 15 residues. Per the germline V gene, CDR1 is SGHRS and CDR2 is YFSETQ. The CDR3: CASSLQGFSYNEQFF. In nucleotides, the CDR3 is TGCGCCAGCAGCTTGCAGGGGTTCTCCTACAATGAGCAGTTCTTC.

The chain is built from TRBV3-1 and TRBJ2-1, with TRBD2 identical over 11 bases. The ends lost 5 bases at V and 0 bases at J; junction bases unmatched: 9. CDR1 is LGHDT and CDR2 is YNNKEL in the germline V gene (reference sequence). This CDR3 is built from 18 residues. This CDR3 is CASSSRTSGPSSYNEQFF. CDR3 sequence (DNA): TGTGCCAGCAGCTCCCGGACTAGCGGGCCTAGCTCCTACAATGAGCAGTTCTTC.

This clonotype was counted at least ten times. The chain joins TRBV6-1 to TRBJ2-7, with D perhaps TRBD1 (5 bases). The CDR3 has 13 residues. CDR1 MNHNS and CDR2 SASEGT come from the germline V gene. Trimming shortened V by 2 bases and J by 7 bases, and 12 bases separated the two germline ends. The CDR3 sequence: CASSENVPGEQYF. The DNA for the CDR3 is TGTGCCAGCAGTGAAAACGTCCCAGGGGAGCAGTACTTC.

The sample holds a few counts of this clonotype. V gene TRBV2 combines with J gene TRBJ1-5; D perhaps matches TRBD1 (5 bases). With 4 bases removed from V and 5 bases from J, the gap between germline ends came to 15 bases. This CDR3 comprises 15 residues. Germline V CDR1 and CDR2: SNHLY, FYNNEI. The CDR3 coding sequence is TGTGCCAGCAGTGGGCAGCAGGGTGGGGATCAGCCCCAGCATTTT. This sequence encodes CASSGQQGGDQPQHF.

The chain employs TRBV12-3 or TRBV12-4 and TRBJ2-5; D may be TRBD2 (5 bases). V lost 5 bases to trimming and J lost 0 bases, with 16 bases between them. CDR3 length equals 16 residues. CDR3 nucleotides: TGTGCCAGCAGTACGAGGAGGCCTGGGTACCAAGAGACCCAGTACTTC. Translated, it gives CASSTRRPGYQETQYF.

This clonotype was detected only once. At one of its ends the junction is not consistent with the germline gene, which may arise from a read error. The chain couples TRBV7-2 to TRBJ2-5, with 13 bases matching TRBD2. CDR1 is SGHTA, CDR2 FQGNSA, per germline. This CDR3 spans 15 amino acids. CDR3 nucleotides: TGTGACAGCAGCTTAGGGACTAGCGGGAAACAGACCCAGTACTTC. It specifies CDSSLGTSGKQTQYF.

This clonotype was recorded a few times. The chain recombines TRBV10-3 with TRBJ2-7; 8 bases match TRBD1. This CDR3 is built from 14 residues. Germline-derived CDR1 and CDR2 are ENHRY and SYGVKD. V lost 9 bases and J lost 2; bases outside the gene matches: 9. CDR3 sequence (DNA): TGTGCCATTACTGACAGGGGTCTAACCTACGAGCAGTACTTC. This sequence encodes CAITDRGLTYEQYF.